Below are 22 T cell receptor beta chains sequenced from a single sample in a study of shared clonotypes between healthy human individuals. Clones were read by immunoSEQ multiplex PCR, and TCRdb kept only the in-frame ones, dropping some. The sample shows fewer than 700,000 clones, roughly four fifths of them seen only once. Sequenced material: PBMCs. The receptors here all came from a woman between 35 and 50 years old in good health. Some clones in this sample may be carry-over from other donors' samples.

The rearrangement links TRBV9 to TRBJ2-3; D unresolved. The CDR3 runs to 14 residues. Trimming pared 0 bases from V and 3 bases from J, leaving 8 bases between. In germline, CDR1 is SGDLS, CDR2 YYNGEE. DNA for the CDR3: TGTGCCAGCAGCGTAGAGAGTAGTACAGATACGCAGTATTTT. Its protein product is CASSVESSTDTQYF.

The chain carries TRBV5-1 and TRBJ1-3; 8 nucleotides agree with TRBD1. J lost 9 bases, V lost 4 bases, and 15 bases had no gene match. This CDR3 has 16 residues. Germline CDR1 is SGHRS and CDR2 is YFSETQ. The CDR3 nucleotides read TGCGCCAGCAGCCCTAACCCAGGGGGCGCGGGGGTCACCATATATTTT. It encodes CASSPNPGGAGVTIYF.

This sequence joins TRBV28 and TRBJ2-1; 11 bases fit TRBD1. CDR3 length: 15 amino acids. V shed 6 bases and J 7 bases; nucleotides not matched to a gene: 8. CDR1 is MDHEN and CDR2 is SYDVKM in the germline V gene. CDR3 protein: CASREGQGVLNEQFF. The CDR3 DNA sequence: TGTGCCAGCAGGGAGGGACAGGGGGTTCTTAATGAGCAGTTCTTC.

This clone was found a few times. The chain is built from TRBV7-9 and TRBJ1-3; the D is unclear. This CDR3 is 15 amino acids long. Germline V gives CDR1 SEHNR, CDR2 FQNEAQ (reference sequence). V lost 0 bases, J lost 3 bases, and 9 bases lay in between. The CDR3 coding sequence is TGTGCCAGCAGCTTAGCGACCGGGTTTGGAAACACCATATATTTT. This codes for CASSLATGFGNTIYF.

In its sample, this clone was seen once. The chain uses TRBV9 and TRBJ2-5; tentatively, D is TRBD2 (5 bases). V lost 3 bases and J lost 0, with 21 bases in between. In germline, CDR1 is SGDLS, CDR2 YYNGEE. This CDR3 region has 18 residues. The CDR3 bases are TGTGCCAGCAGCGCCGGATTCTCACTAGGCCCGTACCAAGAGACCCAGTACTTC. Its translation: CASSAGFSLGPYQETQYF. Full variable domain (missing parts from reference TRBV9 and TRBJ2-5): DSGVTQTPKHLITATGQRVTLRCSPRSGDLSVYWYQQSLDQGLQFLIQYYNGEERAKGNILERFSAQQFPDLHSELNLSSLELGDSALYFCASSAGFSLGPYQETQYFGPGTRLLVL.

A note on this clone: A single base separates this from a much larger clone, so it may be a read error. The chain joins TRBV14 to TRBJ2-5; D possibly corresponds to TRBD1 (5 bases). The CDR3 has 13 residues. V dropped 4 bases and J dropped 1 base, with 7 bases sitting between them. Germline V gene data show CDR1 as SGHDN and CDR2 as FVKESK. CDR3 nucleotides: TGTGCCAGCAGCCCCAGGGTCCAAGAGACCCAGTACTTC. Amino acids: CASSPRVQETQYF.

The rearrangement links TRBV6-5 to TRBJ2-7; TRBD1 matches 9 bases. J was trimmed by 4 bases and V by 6 bases; bases with no gene match: 10. CDR1 MNHEY and CDR2 SVGAGI come from the germline V gene. The CDR3 contains 15 residues. The CDR3 protein is CASSHRVGQGYEQYF. The CDR3 DNA is TGTGCCAGCAGCCATCGGGTGGGACAGGGTTACGAGCAGTACTTC.

In its sample, this clone was seen a few times. The chain combines TRBV18 with TRBJ2-5; 9 bases line up with TRBD1. Per germline, CDR1 KGHSH and CDR2 LQKENI. This CDR3 contains 16 residues. The V segment lost 3 bases and the J segment 5 bases; nucleotides outside the gene matches: 10. DNA for the CDR3: TGTGCCAGCTCACCGTCCGGGACAGGGTTGGGGGAGACCCAGTACTTC. Residues: CASSPSGTGLGETQYF.

This clone came up once. The chain has TRBV28 and TRBJ2-7, with TRBD2 identical over 9 bases. V trimming: 4 bases; J trimming: 4 bases; junction bases outside the gene matches: 5. The CDR3 has 14 residues. Germline-derived CDR1 and CDR2 are MDHEN and SYDVKM. The CDR3 is CASSSLAGVYEQYF. The DNA of the CDR3 is TGTGCCAGCAGTTCCTTAGCGGGAGTATACGAGCAGTACTTC.

The rearrangement uses TRBV19 and TRBJ1-2, with TRBD1 as a possible D gene (6 bases). CDR1 and CDR2 from the germline V gene are LNHDA and SQIVND (reference sequence). The CDR3 is 15 amino acids. Trimming removed 5 bases from V and 4 bases from J, with 17 bases in between. The CDR3, as DNA: TGTGCCAGTAGTTCGACAGGAGTCCCGTCCTATGGCTACACCTTC. Its translation is CASSSTGVPSYGYTF.

This clone was counted a single time. This chain connects TRBV15 to TRBJ2-5; TRBD2 might be the D (5 bases). The CDR3 has 15 residues. Germline V gene lookup returns CDR1 LNHNV and CDR2 YYDKDF (reference sequence). The V gene lost 4 bases and the J gene lost 0 bases, with 12 bases spanning the gap. In DNA, the CDR3 is TGTGCCACCAGCACAGGACTCCAGTACCAAGAGACCCAGTACTTC. It specifies CATSTGLQYQETQYF.

V gene TRBV7-9 combines with J gene TRBJ2-7, with TRBD1 as a possible D gene (6 bases). The CDR3 runs to 14 residues. The ends were cut back, 3 bases at V and 2 bases at J, with 11 bases in the middle. The V gene's germline CDR1 is SEHNR and CDR2 FQNEAQ (reference sequence). The DNA of the CDR3 is TGTGCCAGCAGCTTGTCAGGGGTCGCCTACGAGCAGTACTTC. Translated: CASSLSGVAYEQYF.

The rearrangement joins TRBV4-1 to TRBJ2-7; D is unresolved. The V end was cut by 0 bases, the J end by 3 bases, with 12 bases between. This CDR3 comprises 15 residues. Germline CDR1 and CDR2: MGHRA and YSYEKL. This CDR3 reads CASSQERRMGYEQYF. The CDR3 nucleotides are TGCGCCAGCAGCCAAGAGCGCAGAATGGGCTACGAGCAGTACTTC.

There are a few counts of this clone. The chain links TRBV5-1 to TRBJ1-2, with 9 bases identical to TRBD1. Trimming cost V 0 bases and J 7 bases; bases outside gene matches: 10. This CDR3 is built from 16 residues. Per the germline V gene, CDR1 is SGHRS and CDR2 is YFSETQ. The CDR3 region has the DNA TGCGCCAGCAGCTTGGGCCCCGACAGGGGGAGACGTGGCTACACCTTC. Translating it yields CASSLGPDRGRRGYTF.

This chain uses TRBV21-1 with TRBJ2-3; the table's D call, TRBD1, was not checked against the DNA. TRBV21-1 is marked as a pseudogene. The CDR3 covers 13 residues. The CDR3 DNA sequence: TGTGCCAGCAGCAAAGGGCAGGTGGATACGCAGTATTTT. Translation: CASSKGQVDTQYF.

This clone was seen only once. The chain recombines TRBV28 with TRBJ2-2; D possibly corresponds to TRBD2 (7 bases). The V end was cut by 7 bases, the J end by 5 bases, with 17 bases between. From germline, CDR1 is MDHEN and CDR2 SYDVKM. The CDR3 length is 15 residues. The CDR3 is CASNPRGGRTGELFF. For the CDR3, the DNA is TGTGCCAGCAACCCGAGGGGGGGCAGGACCGGGGAGCTGTTTTTT.

The chain links TRBV6-5 to TRBJ2-5, with 9 bases lining up with TRBD2. Germline V lookup: CDR1 MNHEY, CDR2 SVGAGI. V gave up 5 bases and J gave up 7 bases; unmatched junction bases: 8. The CDR3 contains 14 residues. This chain's CDR3 is CASSRTSEVGTQYF. Written as DNA, the CDR3 is TGTGCCAGCAGTCGGACTAGCGAGGTTGGGACCCAGTACTTC.

Details on this clone: Other DNA sequences in the same sample also yield this CDR3. The chain joins TRBV7-9 to TRBJ2-7; 9 nucleotides line up with TRBD1. After removal of 4 bases from V and 5 bases from J, the junction contained 3 bases not matched to a gene. The germline V gene encodes CDR1 SEHNR and CDR2 FQNEAQ (reference sequence). This CDR3 region has 13 residues. CDR3 protein: CASSWRDRDEQYF. The CDR3 bases are TGTGCCAGCAGCTGGCGGGACAGGGACGAGCAGTACTTC.

This clone has a handful of counts. The chain links TRBV20-1 to TRBJ1-3; D is undetermined. The CDR3 is made up of 11 amino acids. Per germline, CDR1 DFQATT and CDR2 SNEGSKA (reference sequence). V gave up 6 bases and J gave up 4 bases, with 7 bases separating them. The DNA for the CDR3 is TGCAGTGCCGAGGGCGGAAACACCATATATTTT. Amino acids: CSAEGGNTIYF.

The chain has TRBV27 and TRBJ2-5; 11 bases map to TRBD2. CDR1 is MNHEY, CDR2 SMNVEV, per germline (reference sequence). CDR3 length: 15 amino acids. J was trimmed by 6 bases and V by 6 bases; bases with no gene match: 9. The DNA of the CDR3 is TGTGCCAGCAGACAGATAGCGGGAGGGACAAAGACCCAGTACTTC. Translating gives CASRQIAGGTKTQYF.

This clone was picked up a small number of times. The chain uses TRBV11-2 and TRBJ1-2, with TRBD1 as a possible D gene (6 bases). In germline, CDR1 is SGHAT, CDR2 FQNNGV. The CDR3 loop spans 15 amino acids. The V gene lost 4 bases and the J gene lost 5 bases, with 17 bases spanning the gap. This CDR3 is CASSSTRVGGYGYTF. The CDR3 region has the DNA TGTGCCAGCAGCTCTACGAGGGTAGGGGGATATGGCTACACCTTC.

With respect to this clone: A far larger clone differs by one base, so this is likely a read error. Other DNA sequences in this specimen translate into the identical CDR3. The rearrangement uses TRBV6-1 and TRBJ1-6; tentatively, D is TRBD1 (6 bases). The germline CDR1 and CDR2 sequences are MNHNS and SASEGT. Trimming took 1 base from V and 16 from J, leaving 14 bases between them. This CDR3 spans 13 amino acids. CDR3: CASSEVSGEPLHF. CDR3 sequence (DNA): TGTGCCAGCAGTGAAGTTTCAGGGGAACCTCTCCACTTT.